Here is one TCR beta chain with its context. The data belong to a study of blood T cell repertoires in COVID-19. About the research overall: Nucleic acid was either cDNA or gDNA, and it came from T cells, B-cell-depleted T cells, or PBMCs.

This CDR3 has 14 amino acids. V lost 4 bases and J 1 base, leaving 9 bases between the germline ends. Germline V gene data show CDR1 as SGHNT and CDR2 as YYREEE (reference sequence). Sequencing used immunoSEQ multiplex PCR; TCRdb keeps in-frame clones, though not all of them. The sample includes nearly 45,000 clones, about 83% of them seen just once. The receptor comes from a man aged 35 to 55 with COVID-19, enrolled during active disease. The sequenced material came from peripheral blood. The rearrangement joins TRBV5-4 to TRBJ2-1; no clear D gene. The CDR3 sequence is CASSLPPSYNEQFF. The CDR3 region has the DNA TGTGCCAGCAGCCTACCGCCTTCCTACAATGAGCAGTTCTTC.